The rows below give T cell receptor beta chains drawn from one sample of a study. Sequencing was performed with immunoSEQ multiplex PCR; in TCRdb, only in-frame clones are kept and a portion is missing. The sample holds approximately 70,000 clones; just under 95% are singletons and the top ten take roughly 4.2%. What was sequenced was PBMCs. Receptors were obtained from a man aged 40-50 years with rheumatoid arthritis. Both conserved end residues are part of each CDR3. D genes are given only for firm matches. Clone sizes are given selectively: once, few, many, or a class where the clone is expanded.

>NA|TRBD1|TRBV15|TRBJ2-1
TGTGCCACCAGCAACCCAGGGGGCTCCTACAATGAGCAGTTCTTC
CATSNPGGSYNEQFF
>few|TRBD1|TRBV11-2|TRBJ2-5
TGTGCCAGCAGCTCTCTGACAGGGGCCTTCGGGCAAGAGACCCAGTACTTC
CASSSLTGAFGQETQYF
>NA|TRBD1|TRBV5-6|TRBJ1-1
TGTGCCAGCAGTCCGACGACAGGGTCAGGCACTGAAGCTTTCTTT
CASSPTTGSGTEAFF
>NA|NA|TRBV7-9|TRBJ2-3
TGTGCCAGCAGCTTAGCTCGTGACACAGATACGCAGTATTTT
CASSLARDTDTQYF
>NA|NA|TRBV13|TRBJ1-6
TGTGCCAGCAGCCCTAGTGGGGGAGCCCCTAATTCACCCCTCCACTTT
CASSPSGGAPNSPLHF
>NA|NA|TRBV27|TRBJ1-5
TGTGCCAGCAGTTTTTCGCAAAATCAGCCCCAGCATTTT
CASSFSQNQPQHF
>NA|TRBD1|TRBV7-2|TRBJ1-1
TGTGCCAGCAGCGGACAGGGGGTCACTGAAGCTTTCTTT
CASSGQGVTEAFF
>NA|TRBD1|TRBV11-2|TRBJ2-7
TGTGCCAGCAGCCTTTTCCGGGACAGGGCGTACGAGCAGTACTTC
CASSLFRDRAYEQYF
>once|NA|TRBV21-1|TRBJ2-2
TGTGCCAGCAGCCCGGGAAAGGCTATCACCGGGGAGCTGTTTTTT
CASSPGKAITGELFF
>NA|TRBD1|TRBV9|TRBJ2-5
TGTGCCAGCAGCGTGACAGGGGGCACTGTCGAGACCCAGTACTTC
CASSVTGGTVETQYF
>few|NA|TRBV9|TRBJ2-7
TGTGCCAGCAGCGTAGGTCAAGGGGGTCGTTCCTACGAGCAGTACTTC
CASSVGQGGRSYEQYF
>NA|TRBD2|TRBV6-4|TRBJ2-2
TGTGCCAGCCAACGGCTAGCGGGGAACACCGGGGAGCTGTTTTTT
CASQRLAGNTGELFF
>NA|TRBD1|TRBV6-5|TRBJ1-6
TGTGCCAGCAGCTATGGGACAGGCATGAATTCACCCCTCCACTTT
CASSYGTGMNSPLHF
>NA|NA|TRBV29-1|TRBJ1-1
TGCAGCTCGTATGAGACTGAAGCTTTCTTT
CSSYETEAFF
>NA|TRBD1|TRBV5-4|TRBJ1-3
TGTGCCAGCAGCGGACAGGGGCCCGCCTCTGGAAACACCATATATTTT
CASSGQGPASGNTIYF
>NA|TRBD2|TRBV3-1/TRBV3-2|TRBJ2-1
TGTGCCAGCAGCCCACAAGTTCTAGCGGGAGGGTACAATGAGCAGTTCTTC
CASSPQVLAGGYNEQFF
>NA|NA|TRBV7-3|TRBJ2-7
TGTGCCAGCAGCTTAACGTTAAGGGGCGAGCAGTACTTC
CASSLTLRGEQYF
>NA|TRBD1|TRBV28|TRBJ2-7
TGTGCCAGCAGGCGGACCCCAGGGGGCTACGAGCAGTACTTC
CASRRTPGGYEQYF
>NA|NA|TRBV5-1|TRBJ2-7
TGCGCCAGCAGCTCCGGACAGAGCTCCTACGAGCAGTACTTC
CASSSGQSSYEQYF
>once|TRBD1|TRBV7-3|TRBJ1-4
TGTGCCAGCAGCACCGGGACAGGGGACGAAAAACTGTTTTTT
CASSTGTGDEKLFF
>NA|TRBD2|TRBV7-9|TRBJ2-3
TGTGCCAGCAGCCCAAGCGGGGGAGGAACAGATACGCAGTATTTT
CASSPSGGGTDTQYF
>NA|NA|TRBV10-2|TRBJ1-1
TGCGCCAGCCGAGGATGGGGGGAAAAGATGAACACTGAAGCTTTCTTT
CASRGWGEKMNTEAFF
>NA|NA|TRBV2|TRBJ1-1
TGTGCCAGCAGTGAGAGGCCCAAAGGCTCTGAAGCTTTCTTT
CASSERPKGSEAFF
>NA|NA|TRBV14|TRBJ2-5
TGTGCCAGCAGTTTACAGGAGTTTTGGGAGACCCAGTACTTC
CASSLQEFWETQYF
>NA|TRBD1|TRBV3-1/TRBV3-2|TRBJ1-5
TGTGCCAGCAGCCAAAGGACAGGGGGAGGGCAGCCCCAGCATTTT
CASSQRTGGGQPQHF
>NA|NA|TRBV5-6|TRBJ1-2
TGTGCCAGCAGCTTGGCGGGGCAGTGGTATGGCTACACCTTC
CASSLAGQWYGYTF
>NA|TRBD1|TRBV7-3|TRBJ2-3
TGTGCCAGCAGCTTAAGAGGGGGCCTGAGCACAGATACGCAGTATTTT
CASSLRGGLSTDTQYF
>NA|NA|TRBV9|TRBJ1-3
TGTGCCAGCAGCGTAGAGGCTTACTGGCCCTCTGGAAACACCATATATTTT
CASSVEAYWPSGNTIYF
>few|TRBD2|TRBV5-5|TRBJ2-2
TGTGCCAGCAGCTTGGGGCTAGCGGGGGGCCCGAACACCGGGGAGCTGTTTTTT
CASSLGLAGGPNTGELFF
>NA|NA|TRBV6-5|TRBJ2-4
TGTGCCAGCAGAAGCGGGCTTTCCAAAAACATTCAGTACTTC
CASRSGLSKNIQYF
>NA|TRBD2|TRBV9|TRBJ2-1
TGTGCCAGCAGCGTGACGGGGGGGCAAGGAAGTGAGCAGTTCTTC
CASSVTGGQGSEQFF
>NA|NA|TRBV7-3|TRBJ1-1
TGTGCCAGCAGCTTAAGCCGGGACATGAACACTGAAGCTTTCTTT
CASSLSRDMNTEAFF
>once|NA|TRBV7-3|TRBJ1-6
TGTGCCAGCAGCGTCGACAGCTATAATTCACCCCTCCACTTT
CASSVDSYNSPLHF
>few|NA|TRBV9|TRBJ2-1
TGTGCCAGCAGCGTAGGGGACTCCACCTACAATGAGCAGTTCTTC
CASSVGDSTYNEQFF
>NA|TRBD2|TRBV7-8|TRBJ2-4
TGTGCCAGCAGCTCCGTAGCGGGATGGCGGGACATTCAGTACTTC
CASSSVAGWRDIQYF
>NA|NA|TRBV7-2|TRBJ1-1
TGTGCCAGCAGCTCCGTGAGGGTCATGAACACTGAAGCTTTCTTT
CASSSVRVMNTEAFF
>NA|NA|TRBV18|TRBJ1-1
TGTGCCAGCTCACCATCTCTAGGGAACACTGAAGCTTTCTTT
CASSPSLGNTEAFF